The 31 T cell receptor beta chains reported below all come from one sample, sequenced in a study of CD8+ T cells in alopecia areata. The treatment is: oral pan-JAK inhibitor, 5-10 mg twice daily. Extraction of RNA preceded its reverse transcription into cDNA, which served as the sequencing template. Generated by immunoSEQ multiplex PCR, the TCRdb table keeps only in-frame clones and is missing some. The sample carries fewer than 250,000 clones, 40% to 45% recorded once. Sample: CD4+ T cells sorted from blood, taken around week 36, from a patient treated with tofacitinib. These receptors were taken from a human donor with alopecia areata.

The V and J genes are TRBV9 and TRBJ2-3; no definite D call. V was trimmed by 0 bases and J by 0 bases, leaving 8 bases between them. The CDR3 contains 15 residues. Germline CDR1 reads SGDLS; CDR2 reads YYNGEE. DNA for the CDR3: TGTGCCAGCAGCGTAGGACTCGCTAGCACAGATACGCAGTATTTT. Its protein product is CASSVGLASTDTQYF.

The chain has TRBV10-1 and TRBJ2-7; TRBD1 aligns across 8 bases. The CDR3 is made up of 13 amino acids. The germline V gene encodes CDR1 WNHNN and CDR2 SYGVQD (reference sequence). J lost 7 bases, V lost 5 bases, and 7 bases had no gene match. The CDR3 DNA is TGCGCCAGCAGTCCAGGACAGGGTAATGAGCAGTACTTC. Protein sequence: CASSPGQGNEQYF.

This chain links TRBV7-2 with TRBJ2-3, with D uncertain. V shed 1 base and J shed 0 bases, with 20 bases lying between them. The CDR3 spans 19 residues. CDR1 and CDR2 (germline): SGHTA, FQGNSA. CDR3 sequence: CASSLVPSRSSYSTDTQYF. CDR3 DNA: TGTGCCAGCAGCTTAGTTCCGTCCAGGTCCAGCTATAGCACAGATACGCAGTATTTT.

This clone was seen just once. This chain links TRBV6-8 with TRBJ2-1; TRBD2 might be the D (7 bases). V was trimmed by 0 bases and J by 4 bases, leaving 19 bases between them. Per germline, CDR1 MNHGY and CDR2 SAAAGT. This CDR3 contains 18 residues. The DNA for the CDR3 is TGTGCCAGCAGTTACTCGATGGGGAGGGGGGGCCGGTACAATGAGCAGTTCTTC. It specifies CASSYSMGRGGRYNEQFF.

The chain uses TRBV2 and TRBJ2-7; D tentatively reads TRBD1 or TRBD2 (6 bases each). The CDR3 spans 14 residues. Trimming removed 6 bases at V and 5 bases at J, with 17 bases between. Germline lookup yields CDR1 SNHLY and CDR2 FYNNEI. CDR3 residues: CASRWGASGDEQYF. The CDR3 nucleotides read TGTGCCAGCAGGTGGGGGGCCTCGGGCGACGAGCAGTACTTC.

This clone was seen only once. This chain connects TRBV18 to TRBJ1-1; the D is unclear. There are 13 residues in the CDR3. Germline CDR1 KGHSH, CDR2 LQKENI. The V end lost 3 bases, the J end lost 0 bases, and 5 bases lay between the germline ends. This CDR3 is CASSPSVNTEAFF. CDR3 in DNA: TGTGCCAGCTCACCTTCGGTGAACACTGAAGCTTTCTTT. Full variable domain (outside the CDR3, taken from reference TRBV18 and TRBJ1-1): NAGVMQNPRHLVRRRGQEARLRCSPMKGHSHVYWYRQLPEEGLKFMVYLQKENIIDESGMPKERFSAEFPKEGPSILRIQQVVRGDSAAYFCASSPSVNTEAFFGQGTRLTVV.

This clone was seen a single time. The chain is built from TRBV30 and TRBJ2-7; D possibly corresponds to TRBD2 (6 bases). CDR3 length: 14 residues. V gave up 8 bases and J gave up 4 bases, with 21 bases separating them. The germline gives CDR1 GTSNPN, CDR2 SVGIG (reference sequence). In DNA form, the CDR3 reads TGTGCCCTGACTAGTTCCGACTCCTCATACGAGCAGTACTTC. It specifies CALTSSDSSYEQYF.

The V call is TRBV19, the J call TRBJ1-2; a possible D gene is TRBD1 (5 bases). Trimming cost V 3 bases and J 4 bases, with 9 bases left between them. From germline, CDR1 is LNHDA and CDR2 SQIVND (reference sequence). There are 13 residues in the CDR3. In DNA form, the CDR3 reads TGTGCCAGTAGTATGTGGGGGTCCTATGGCTACACCTTC. The encoded protein is CASSMWGSYGYTF.

The chain recombines TRBV14 with TRBJ2-7, with TRBD1 matching over 9 bases. CDR1 is SGHDN, CDR2 FVKESK, per germline. The junction had 9 bases not matched to a gene; V was cut back by 4 bases and J by 2 bases. This CDR3 is built from 16 residues. In DNA, the CDR3 is TGTGCCAGCAGCCGACAAGCCGGGACAGGGACCTACGAGCAGTACTTC. It encodes CASSRQAGTGTYEQYF.

The V and J genes are TRBV19 and TRBJ2-5; tentatively, D is TRBD1 (5 bases). The CDR3 length is 13 residues. The germline V gene encodes CDR1 LNHDA and CDR2 SQIVND (reference sequence). The V end lost 10 bases, the J end lost 3 bases, and 15 bases lay between the germline ends. The CDR3 coding sequence is TGTGCCACCTCCCTGGTAGGGGAAGAGACCCAGTACTTC. Amino acid sequence: CATSLVGEETQYF.

This clone was picked up a small number of times. This chain uses TRBV28 with TRBJ2-5; TRBD2 matches 8 bases. This CDR3 region has 14 residues. The germline gives CDR1 MDHEN, CDR2 SYDVKM. With 4 bases clipped from V and 5 bases from J, the junction kept 6 bases outside the gene matches. The CDR3 region has the DNA TGTGCCAGCAGTTCCCCAGCGGGAGCGGAGACCCAGTACTTC. Protein: CASSSPAGAETQYF.

This sequence joins TRBV29-1 and TRBJ2-3; 9 nucleotides line up with TRBD2. With 6 bases clipped from V and 2 bases from J, the junction kept 9 bases outside the gene matches. The CDR3 length is 15 residues. Germline V CDR1 and CDR2: SQVTM, ANQGSEA. CDR3 DNA sequence: TGCAGCGTCCAGCCGACTAGCGGTTTCACAGATACGCAGTATTTT. It translates to CSVQPTSGFTDTQYF.

Comments on this clone: This CDR3 is also generated by other DNA sequences in the sample. The rearrangement joins TRBV28 to TRBJ1-2; D remains ambiguous. The CDR3 is made up of 13 amino acids. Germline values: CDR1 MDHEN, CDR2 SYDVKM. The V end lost 7 bases, the J end lost 5 bases, and 14 bases lay between the germline ends. The CDR3 nucleotides read TGTGCCAGCACACCCCCGGGCGAATATGGCTACACCTTC. Translated, it gives CASTPPGEYGYTF.

The chain links TRBV6-5 to TRBJ2-1; tentatively, D is TRBD2 (5 bases). The CDR3 is 13 residues long. Per germline, CDR1 MNHEY and CDR2 SVGAGI. Trimming took off 2 bases at V and 10 bases at J, with 12 bases between the two ends. The DNA of the CDR3 is TGTGCCAGCAGTTACATGGCTAGAGGGGAGCAGTTCTTC. Protein sequence: CASSYMARGEQFF.

V gene TRBV2 combines with J gene TRBJ2-2, with D perhaps TRBD1 (5 bases). CDR3 length: 14 residues. Germline assignment: CDR1 SNHLY and CDR2 FYNNEI. The V and J ends lost 7 bases and 3 bases respectively, with 12 bases between them. CDR3 DNA sequence: TGTGCCAGCATATCCGACAGACACACCGGGGAGCTGTTTTTT. This translates into CASISDRHTGELFF.

This clone is classed as medium-sized. The V and J genes are TRBV28 and TRBJ1-2; D is ambiguous. V was cut by 4 bases and J by 2 bases, with 14 bases left in between. The CDR3 sequence is 15 residues long. Germline V lookup: CDR1 MDHEN, CDR2 SYDVKM. CDR3 residues: CASSSSPRGNYGYTF. As DNA, the CDR3 is TGTGCCAGCAGTTCCTCCCCCCGGGGAAACTATGGCTACACCTTC.

The J gene is TRBJ2-2, the V gene TRBV4-2; D not certain. Trimming removed 4 bases from V and 0 bases from J, with 12 bases in between. This CDR3 comprises 16 residues. Germline V CDR1 and CDR2: LGHNA, YNFKEQ. The CDR3 protein is CASSLSDGSNTGELFF. DNA for the CDR3: TGTGCCAGCAGCCTTTCGGACGGCTCGAACACCGGGGAGCTGTTTTTT.

The chain uses TRBV2 and TRBJ1-1, with D maybe TRBD1 (6 bases). Between the trimmed V and J ends, which lost 4 bases and 8 bases, there was a span of 17 bases. In germline, CDR1 is SNHLY, CDR2 FYNNEI. CDR3 size: 14 residues. The CDR3 DNA reads TGTGCCAGCAGTGTCCGAGGACAGAATAGAGAAGCTTTCTTT. Its translation is CASSVRGQNREAFF.

V usage is TRBV9 and J usage is TRBJ2-7; D is undetermined. The CDR3 contains 15 residues. The germline V gene has CDR1 SGDLS and CDR2 YYNGEE. V lost 0 bases, J lost 2 bases, and 12 bases lay in between. The CDR3 protein is CASSVGPENPYEQYF. The CDR3 DNA sequence: TGTGCCAGCAGCGTAGGGCCGGAGAATCCCTACGAGCAGTACTTC.

The rearrangement uses TRBV6-5 and TRBJ2-1; D ambiguous. From germline, CDR1 is MNHEY and CDR2 SVGAGI. The CDR3 is 15 residues long. V dropped 0 bases and J dropped 7 bases, with 13 bases sitting between them. In nucleotides, the CDR3 is TGTGCCAGCAGTTACTCGAGTGGGAAGGGTAATGAGCAGTTCTTC. Its protein product is CASSYSSGKGNEQFF.

This clone was counted only a few times. This chain uses TRBV5-1 with TRBJ2-3, with 13 nucleotides matching TRBD2. Germline lookup yields CDR1 SGHRS and CDR2 YFSETQ. This CDR3 has 17 amino acids. V lost 0 bases and J lost 4; bases outside the gene matches: 5. DNA for the CDR3: TGCGCCAGCAGCTTGGTCGGACTAGCGGGAGTGTCAGATACGCAGTATTTT. Amino acids: CASSLVGLAGVSDTQYF.

The chain has TRBV5-1 and TRBJ2-1; 8 bases map to TRBD2. Germline V lookup: CDR1 SGHRS, CDR2 YFSETQ. V was pared by 7 bases and J by 5 bases, with 8 bases of the junction left unmatched. The CDR3 is 14 residues long. CDR3 residues: CASVPGGPDNEQFF. CDR3 in DNA: TGCGCCAGCGTTCCGGGAGGGCCTGACAATGAGCAGTTCTTC.

This clone was observed a few times. The rearrangement joins TRBV25-1 to TRBJ2-4; the D gene is possibly TRBD1 (6 bases). The germline gives CDR1 MGHDK, CDR2 SYGVNS. Between the trimmed V and J ends, which lost 4 bases and 0 bases, there was a span of 10 bases. There are 15 residues in the CDR3. The CDR3 bases are TGTGCCAGCAGTGGGCACAGGGCAGCCAAAAACATTCAGTACTTC. It codes for CASSGHRAAKNIQYF.

This clone was seen many times. The chain recombines TRBV5-4 with TRBJ2-7, with a possible D match to TRBD1 (5 bases). The V and J ends lost 1 base and 1 base respectively, with 12 bases between them. CDR3 length equals 15 residues. Per the germline V gene, CDR1 is SGHNT and CDR2 is YYREEE (reference sequence). The CDR3 protein is CASSLQGSPSYEQYF. The CDR3 DNA reads TGTGCCAGCAGCTTGCAGGGCTCCCCTTCCTACGAGCAGTACTTC.

The chain couples TRBV30 to TRBJ2-2; D unresolved. This CDR3 contains 14 residues. Germline values: CDR1 GTSNPN, CDR2 SVGIG (reference sequence). Trimming left V 0 bases short and J 5 bases short, with 10 bases between. CDR3 bases: TGTGCCTGGAGTGTACGGTTGGGTACCGGGGAGCTGTTTTTT. Translating it yields CAWSVRLGTGELFF.

For this clone: Other DNA sequences in the same sample also yield this CDR3. In DNA form, the CDR3 reads TGCAGCGTTGAAGATCCCAGCGGGGGCACAGATACGCAGTATTTT. Its protein is CSVEDPSGGTDTQYF. This sequence joins TRBV29-1 and TRBJ2-3, with 7 positions matching TRBD2. Germline V gene lookup returns CDR1 SQVTM and CDR2 ANQGSEA. The CDR3 contains 15 residues. J was trimmed by 1 base and V by 0 bases; bases with no gene match: 4.

This clone has a handful of counts. The chain links TRBV6-6 to TRBJ1-1; possibly TRBD1 for D (5 bases). This CDR3 region has 12 residues. With 5 bases removed from V and 1 base from J, the gap between germline ends came to 5 bases. The V gene's germline CDR1 is MNHNY and CDR2 SVGAGI (reference sequence). CDR3 sequence reads: CASSDRNTEAFF. DNA for the CDR3: TGTGCCAGCAGTGACAGGAACACTGAAGCTTTCTTT.

This clone turned up a few times. This sequence joins TRBV2 and TRBJ2-3, with 8 bases identical to TRBD1. After removal of 7 bases from V and 2 bases from J, the junction contained 5 bases not matched to a gene. The CDR3 covers 14 residues. Per the germline V gene, CDR1 is SNHLY and CDR2 is FYNNEI. DNA for the CDR3: TGTGCCAGCAAGAGGGACAGGAACACAGATACGCAGTATTTT. It is translated as CASKRDRNTDTQYF.

This clone has only a few counts. The chain recombines TRBV18 with TRBJ2-3; D is undetermined. V lost 3 bases and J 2 bases, leaving 9 bases between the germline ends. Germline V gene sequence: CDR1 KGHSH, CDR2 LQKENI. The CDR3 loop spans 14 amino acids. The CDR3 bases are TGTGCCAGCTCACCGGTTCAACTCACAGATACGCAGTATTTT. Translation gives CASSPVQLTDTQYF.

The chain couples TRBV18 to TRBJ2-7, with TRBD1 as a possible D gene (6 bases). Germline V lookup: CDR1 KGHSH, CDR2 LQKENI. The CDR3 length is 14 residues. Trimming removed 3 bases at V and 4 bases at J, with 13 bases between. Here the CDR3 DNA reads TGTGCCAGCTCACCGCAGGACAGCAGTTACGAGCAGTACTTC. Its protein product is CASSPQDSSYEQYF.

J is TRBJ1-5 and V is TRBV18; 10 bases align to TRBD1. The germline V gene encodes CDR1 KGHSH and CDR2 LQKENI. V shed 3 bases, J shed 2 bases, and the junction held 4 bases outside the gene matches. CDR3 length: 16 residues. CDR3 DNA: TGTGCCAGCTCACCTGGACAGGGGGGACGCAATCAGCCCCAGCATTTT. This translates into CASSPGQGGRNQPQHF.